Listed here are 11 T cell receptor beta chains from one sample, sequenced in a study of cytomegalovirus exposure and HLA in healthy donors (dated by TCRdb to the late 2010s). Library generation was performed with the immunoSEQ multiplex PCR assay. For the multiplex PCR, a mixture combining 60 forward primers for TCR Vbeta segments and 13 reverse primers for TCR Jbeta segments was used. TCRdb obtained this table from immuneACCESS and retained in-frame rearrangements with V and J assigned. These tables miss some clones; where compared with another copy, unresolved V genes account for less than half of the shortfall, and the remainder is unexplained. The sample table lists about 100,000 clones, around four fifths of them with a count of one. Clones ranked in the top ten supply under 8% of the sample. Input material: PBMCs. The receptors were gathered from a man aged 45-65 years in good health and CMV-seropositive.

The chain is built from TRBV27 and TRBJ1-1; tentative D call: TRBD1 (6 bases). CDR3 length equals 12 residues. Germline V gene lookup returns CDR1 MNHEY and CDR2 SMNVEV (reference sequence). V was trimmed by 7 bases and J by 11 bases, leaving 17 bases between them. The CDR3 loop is CASNSMTGRAFF. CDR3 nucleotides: TGTGCCAGCAACTCAATGACAGGTCGTGCTTTCTTT.

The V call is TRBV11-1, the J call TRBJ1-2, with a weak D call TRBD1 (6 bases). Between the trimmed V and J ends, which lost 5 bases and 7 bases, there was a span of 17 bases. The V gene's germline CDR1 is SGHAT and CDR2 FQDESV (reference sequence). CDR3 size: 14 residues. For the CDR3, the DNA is TGTGCCAGCAGCCCCTACCAGGGGACAAGTGGCTACACCTTC. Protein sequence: CASSPYQGTSGYTF. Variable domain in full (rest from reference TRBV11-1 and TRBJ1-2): EAEVAQSPRYKITEKSQAVAFWCDPISGHATLYWYRQILGQGPELLVQFQDESVVDDSQLPKDRFSAERLKGVDSTLKIQPAELGDSAMYLCASSPYQGTSGYTFGSGTRLTVV.

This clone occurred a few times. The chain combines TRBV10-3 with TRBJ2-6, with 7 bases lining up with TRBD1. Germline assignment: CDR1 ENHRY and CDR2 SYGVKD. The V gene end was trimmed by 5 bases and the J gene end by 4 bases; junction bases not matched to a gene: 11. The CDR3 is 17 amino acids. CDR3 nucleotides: TGTGCCATCAGTTCTATGGACCCGGGACAGGGGGCCAACGTCCTGACTTTC. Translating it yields CAISSMDPGQGANVLTF.

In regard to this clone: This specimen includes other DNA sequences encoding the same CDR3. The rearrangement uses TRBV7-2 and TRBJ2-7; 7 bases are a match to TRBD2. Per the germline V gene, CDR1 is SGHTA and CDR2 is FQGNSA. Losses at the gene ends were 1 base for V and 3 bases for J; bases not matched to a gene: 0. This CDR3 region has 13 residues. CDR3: CASSLGGGYEQYF. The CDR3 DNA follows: TGTGCCAGCAGCTTAGGGGGGGGCTACGAGCAGTACTTC.

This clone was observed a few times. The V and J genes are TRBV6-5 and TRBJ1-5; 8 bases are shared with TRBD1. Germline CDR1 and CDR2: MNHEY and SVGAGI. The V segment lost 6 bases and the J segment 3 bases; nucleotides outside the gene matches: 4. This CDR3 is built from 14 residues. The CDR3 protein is CASRGQGNNQPQHF. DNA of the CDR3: TGTGCCAGCAGAGGACAGGGTAACAATCAGCCCCAGCATTTT.

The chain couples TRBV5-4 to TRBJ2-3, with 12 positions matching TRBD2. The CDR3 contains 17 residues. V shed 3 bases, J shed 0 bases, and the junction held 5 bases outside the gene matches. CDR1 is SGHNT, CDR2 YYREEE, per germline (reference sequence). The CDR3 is CASSYRLAGASTDTQYF. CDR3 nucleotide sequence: TGTGCCAGCAGCTACAGACTAGCGGGGGCTAGCACAGATACGCAGTATTTT.

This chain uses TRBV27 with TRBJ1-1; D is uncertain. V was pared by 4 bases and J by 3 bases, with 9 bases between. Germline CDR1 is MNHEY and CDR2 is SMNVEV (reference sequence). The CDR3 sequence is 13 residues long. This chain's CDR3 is CASSYRRHTEAFF. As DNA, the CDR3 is TGTGCCAGCAGTTACCGCAGGCACACTGAAGCTTTCTTT.

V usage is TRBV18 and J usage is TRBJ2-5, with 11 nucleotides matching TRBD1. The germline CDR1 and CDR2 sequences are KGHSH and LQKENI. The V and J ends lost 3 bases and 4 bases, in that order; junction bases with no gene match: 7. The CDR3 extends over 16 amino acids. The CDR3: CASSPTRTGGLETQYF. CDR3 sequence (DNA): TGTGCCAGCTCACCCACCAGGACAGGGGGCTTAGAGACCCAGTACTTC.

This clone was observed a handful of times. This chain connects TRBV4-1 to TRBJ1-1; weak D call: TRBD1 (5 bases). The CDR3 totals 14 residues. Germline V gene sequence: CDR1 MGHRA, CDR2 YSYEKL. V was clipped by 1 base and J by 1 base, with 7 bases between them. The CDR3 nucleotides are TGCGCCAGCAGCCAAGCTGACAGGAACACTGAAGCTTTCTTT. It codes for CASSQADRNTEAFF.

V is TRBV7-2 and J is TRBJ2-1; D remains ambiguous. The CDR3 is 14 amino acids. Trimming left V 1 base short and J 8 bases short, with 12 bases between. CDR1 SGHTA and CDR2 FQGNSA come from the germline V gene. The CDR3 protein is CASSLEPVVDEQFF. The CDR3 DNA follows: TGTGCCAGCAGCTTAGAGCCCGTAGTCGATGAGCAGTTCTTC.

For the CDR3, the DNA is TGTGCCAGAAGCCGACCGGGACAGGACTGCACCGGGGAGCTGTTTTTT. This gives the protein CARSRPGQDCTGELFF. The gene calls are TRBV5-3 and TRBJ2-2, with 8 bases aligning to TRBD1. TRBV5-3 falls under the ORF class, with uncertain function. V lost 4 bases and J lost 4; bases outside the gene matches: 9. The CDR3 consists of 16 residues.